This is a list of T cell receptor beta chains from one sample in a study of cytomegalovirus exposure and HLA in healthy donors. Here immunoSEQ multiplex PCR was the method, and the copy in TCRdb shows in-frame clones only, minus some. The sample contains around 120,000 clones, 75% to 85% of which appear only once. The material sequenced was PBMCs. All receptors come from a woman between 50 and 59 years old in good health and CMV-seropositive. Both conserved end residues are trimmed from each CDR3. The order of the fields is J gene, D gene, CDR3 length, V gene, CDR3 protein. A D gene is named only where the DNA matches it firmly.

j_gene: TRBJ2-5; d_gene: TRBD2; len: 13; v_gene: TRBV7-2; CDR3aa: ASSLQWAGGETQY
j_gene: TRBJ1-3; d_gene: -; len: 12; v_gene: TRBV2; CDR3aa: ASSVESGGDTIY
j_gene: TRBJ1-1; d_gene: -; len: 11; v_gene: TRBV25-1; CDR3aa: ASSVNRGTEAF
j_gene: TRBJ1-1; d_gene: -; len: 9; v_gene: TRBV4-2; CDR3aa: ASSQDRVAF
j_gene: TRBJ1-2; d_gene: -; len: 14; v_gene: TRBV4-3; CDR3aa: ASSQEWAAGHYGYT
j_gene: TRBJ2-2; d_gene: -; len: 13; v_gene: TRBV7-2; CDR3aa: ASSLGGDLTGELF
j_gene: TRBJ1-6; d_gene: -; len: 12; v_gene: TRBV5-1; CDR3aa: ASSLWTDSSPLH
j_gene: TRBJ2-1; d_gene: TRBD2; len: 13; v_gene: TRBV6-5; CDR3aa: ASSLGIAGGNEQF
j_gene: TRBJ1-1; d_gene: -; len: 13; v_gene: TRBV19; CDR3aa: ASSSVRTANTEAF
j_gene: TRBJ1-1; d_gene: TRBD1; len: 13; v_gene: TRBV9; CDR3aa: ASREGQGENTEAF
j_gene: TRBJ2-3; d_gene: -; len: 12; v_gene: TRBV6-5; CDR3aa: ASTVGLATDTQY
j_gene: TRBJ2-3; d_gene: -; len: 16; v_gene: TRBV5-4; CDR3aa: ASSFGGLSGRSTDTQY
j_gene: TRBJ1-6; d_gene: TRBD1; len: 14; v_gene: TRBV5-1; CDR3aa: ASSLATGQGHSPLH
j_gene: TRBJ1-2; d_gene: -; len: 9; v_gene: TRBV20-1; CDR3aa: SARDSSTYT
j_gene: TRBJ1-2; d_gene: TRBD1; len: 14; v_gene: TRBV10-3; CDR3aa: AISGQGAGLDYGYT
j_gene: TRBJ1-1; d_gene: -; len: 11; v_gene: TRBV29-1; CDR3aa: SVQGIQNTEAF
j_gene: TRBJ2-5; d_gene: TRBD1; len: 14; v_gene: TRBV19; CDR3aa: ASSPLGTGGKETQY
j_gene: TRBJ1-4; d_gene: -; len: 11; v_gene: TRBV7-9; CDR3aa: ASSLGTLKKLF
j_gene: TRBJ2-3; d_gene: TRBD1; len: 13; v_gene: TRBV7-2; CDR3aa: ASSFDRGYTDTQY
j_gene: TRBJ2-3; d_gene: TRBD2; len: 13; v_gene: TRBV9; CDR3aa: ASSVGGEREDTQY
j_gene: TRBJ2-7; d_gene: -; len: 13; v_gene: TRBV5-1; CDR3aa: ASSAGAAPFYEQY
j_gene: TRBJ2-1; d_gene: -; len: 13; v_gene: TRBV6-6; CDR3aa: ASSYGGVGYNEQF
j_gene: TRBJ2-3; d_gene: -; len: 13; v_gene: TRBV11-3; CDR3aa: ASSPQGYITDTQY